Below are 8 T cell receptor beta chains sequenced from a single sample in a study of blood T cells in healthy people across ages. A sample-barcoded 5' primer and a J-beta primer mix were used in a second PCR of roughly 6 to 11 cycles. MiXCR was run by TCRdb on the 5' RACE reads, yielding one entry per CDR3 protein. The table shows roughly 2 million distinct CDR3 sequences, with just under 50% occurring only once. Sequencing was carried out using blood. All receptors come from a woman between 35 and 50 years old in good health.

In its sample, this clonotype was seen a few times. The CDR3 loop reads CSARDFVRRLVLETQYF. CDR3 nucleotide sequence: TGCAGTGCTAGAGATTTCGTCCGACGACTAGTTTTAGAGACCCAGTACTTC. The chain couples TRBV20-1 to TRBJ2-5, with D possibly TRBD2 on 6 matching bases. Germline assignment: CDR1 DFQATT and CDR2 SNEGSKA (reference sequence). With 0 bases removed from V and 4 bases from J, the gap between germline ends came to 21 bases. The CDR3 has 17 amino acids.

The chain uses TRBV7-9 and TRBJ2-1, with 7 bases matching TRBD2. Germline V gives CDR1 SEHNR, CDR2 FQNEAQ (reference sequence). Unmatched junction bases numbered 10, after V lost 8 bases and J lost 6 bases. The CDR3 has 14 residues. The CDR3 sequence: CASFIAGTTNEQFF. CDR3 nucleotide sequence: TGTGCCAGCTTTATAGCGGGCACAACCAATGAGCAGTTCTTC.

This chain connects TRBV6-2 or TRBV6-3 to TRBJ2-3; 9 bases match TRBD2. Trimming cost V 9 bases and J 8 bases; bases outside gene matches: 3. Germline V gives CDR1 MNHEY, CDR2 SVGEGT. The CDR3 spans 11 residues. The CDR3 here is CASGTSFTQYF. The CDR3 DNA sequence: TGTGCCAGTGGGACTAGCTTTACGCAGTATTTT.

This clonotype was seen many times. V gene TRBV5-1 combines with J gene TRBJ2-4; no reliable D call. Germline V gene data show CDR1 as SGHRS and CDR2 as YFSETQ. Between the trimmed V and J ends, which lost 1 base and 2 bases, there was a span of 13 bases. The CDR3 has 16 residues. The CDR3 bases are TGCGCCAGCAGCTTGACCGGAGAAATGTCCAAAAACATTCAGTACTTC. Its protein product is CASSLTGEMSKNIQYF.

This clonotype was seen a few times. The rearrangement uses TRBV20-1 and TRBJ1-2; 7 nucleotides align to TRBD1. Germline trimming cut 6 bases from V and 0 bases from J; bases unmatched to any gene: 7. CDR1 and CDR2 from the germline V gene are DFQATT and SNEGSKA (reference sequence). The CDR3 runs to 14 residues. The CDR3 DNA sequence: TGCAGTGCCCCCACCGACAGGGCTAACTATGGCTACACCTTC. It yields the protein CSAPTDRANYGYTF.

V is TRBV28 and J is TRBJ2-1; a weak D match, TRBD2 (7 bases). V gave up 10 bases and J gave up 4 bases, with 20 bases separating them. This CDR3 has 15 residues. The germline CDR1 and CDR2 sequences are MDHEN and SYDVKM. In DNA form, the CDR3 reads TGTGCCATCGGACAAGGGGGGGGTTATTACAATGAGCAGTTCTTC. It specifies CAIGQGGGYYNEQFF.

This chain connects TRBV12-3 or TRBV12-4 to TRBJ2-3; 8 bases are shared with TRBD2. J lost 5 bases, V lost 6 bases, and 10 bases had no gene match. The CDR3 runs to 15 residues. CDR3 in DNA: TGTGCCAGCAGGAGAGGGCGGGGGGATATAGATACGCAGTATTTT. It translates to CASRRGRGDIDTQYF.

The CDR3 region is CASSVDGGTWRDQPQHF. In DNA, the CDR3 is TGTGCCAGCAGCGTAGACGGGGGCACATGGAGGGATCAGCCCCAGCATTTT. The chain recombines TRBV9 with TRBJ1-5, with a weak D call TRBD1 (6 bases). The germline V and J ends were trimmed by 0 bases and 5 bases, with 18 bases remaining between them. Germline CDR1 and CDR2: SGDLS and YYNGEE. This CDR3 comprises 17 residues.